Shown below are 18 T cell receptor beta chains from a single sample sequenced in a study of T cell repertoires in cytomegalovirus infection. Their recognized antigens are unknown. TCRdb reprocessed the reads via MiXCR and lists one record per CDR3 protein. The sample contains about 830,000 distinct CDR3 sequences, 30% to 35% of which appear only once. This specimen was cultured CD8+ T cells from PBMCs, taken from culture after CMV antigen stimulation. These TCRs come from a human donor in good health (CMV status not recorded). Some clones in this sample may be carry-over from other donors' samples.

The V and J genes are TRBV2 and TRBJ2-5, with D perhaps matching TRBD2 (6 bases). Deletions cut 0 bases from V and 0 bases from J, with 8 bases between. The CDR3 length is 15 residues. The germline CDR1 and CDR2 sequences are SNHLY and FYNNEI. In DNA, the CDR3 is TGTGCCAGCAGTGAAGCCCGGGGGTACCAAGAGACCCAGTACTTC. Amino acid sequence: CASSEARGYQETQYF.

This clonotype was seen more than once but under ten times. The rearrangement joins TRBV9 to TRBJ2-3, with D tentatively TRBD2 (5 bases). In germline, CDR1 is SGDLS, CDR2 YYNGEE. The CDR3 extends over 15 amino acids. The V and J ends lost 1 base and 0 bases respectively, with 9 bases between them. The CDR3 reads CASSVTGKSTDTQYF. DNA of the CDR3: TGTGCCAGCAGCGTAACGGGGAAAAGCACAGATACGCAGTATTTT.

This clonotype was detected a few times. The chain has TRBV24-1 and TRBJ2-5, with D perhaps assigned TRBD1 or TRBD2 (5 bases each). Trimming shortened V by 2 bases and J by 4 bases, and 13 bases separated the two germline ends. This CDR3 has 15 amino acids. Germline values: CDR1 KGHDR, CDR2 SFDVKD. The CDR3 DNA sequence: TGTGCCACCAGTGATTGGGGACCGGCTGGAGAGACCCAGTACTTC. It is translated as CATSDWGPAGETQYF.

CDR3 sequence: CASSVDLKGQAPYGYTF. The CDR3 DNA follows: TGTGCCAGCAGCGTCGACCTCAAGGGGCAGGCGCCTTATGGCTACACCTTC. V usage is TRBV9 and J usage is TRBJ1-2; possibly TRBD1 for D (5 bases). Trimming took 2 bases from V and 5 from J, leaving 22 bases between them. CDR1 and CDR2 from the germline V gene are SGDLS and YYNGEE. This CDR3 region has 17 residues.

The V and J genes are TRBV7-4 and TRBJ2-6; D ambiguous. The CDR3 consists of 16 residues. V lost 5 bases and J lost 2, with 13 bases in between. The germline V gene has CDR1 SGHVT and CDR2 SQSDAQ. The CDR3 sequence: CASSNSRTAGANVLTF. The CDR3 region has the DNA TGTGCCAGCAGCAATAGTAGGACGGCTGGGGCCAACGTCCTGACTTTC.

This clonotype was observed many times. The gene calls are TRBV24-1 and TRBJ2-5, with 10 nucleotides matching TRBD1. This CDR3 contains 16 residues. The germline gives CDR1 KGHDR, CDR2 SFDVKD. V was clipped by 4 bases and J by 5 bases; unmatched bases: 9. CDR3 region: CATSDPGDRGWETQYF. The CDR3 DNA reads as TGTGCCACCAGTGACCCCGGGGACAGGGGTTGGGAGACCCAGTACTTC.

The V and J genes are TRBV11-2 and TRBJ2-1; no clear D. CDR3 length: 16 residues. CDR1 SGHAT and CDR2 FQNNGV come from the germline V gene. V shed 1 base and J shed 2 bases, with 12 bases lying between them. Here the CDR3 DNA reads TGTGCCAGCAGCTTAGGGTCGGTGGCGACCTACAATGAGCAGTTCTTC. Residues: CASSLGSVATYNEQFF.

V gene TRBV20-1 combines with J gene TRBJ1-2; D gene ambiguous. V lost 3 bases and J 6 bases, leaving 11 bases between the germline ends. The CDR3 has 12 residues. The germline CDR1 and CDR2 sequences are DFQATT and SNEGSKA (reference sequence). CDR3 DNA: TGCAGTGCTAGCTCCAGGTTTGATGGCTACACCTTC. It specifies CSASSRFDGYTF.

V usage is TRBV27 and J usage is TRBJ2-7; possibly TRBD2 for D (6 bases). V shed 2 bases and J shed 2 bases, with 10 bases lying between them. Germline-derived CDR1 and CDR2 are MNHEY and SMNVEV (reference sequence). CDR3 length: 14 amino acids. Written as DNA, the CDR3 is TGTGCCAGCAGTTTAGGGCGGGGCGCCTACGAGCAGTACGTC. It is translated as CASSLGRGAYEQYV.

A few counts support this clonotype. The CDR3 DNA reads TGCGCCAGCACCTCCCAGGGCAGCGACTATCTCTCTGGAAACACCATATATTTT. Translation: CASTSQGSDYLSGNTIYF. The V call is TRBV5-1, the J call TRBJ1-3; a possible D gene is TRBD1 (5 bases). This CDR3 comprises 18 residues. Between the trimmed V and J ends, which lost 6 bases and 0 bases, there was a span of 22 bases. Germline V gene sequence: CDR1 SGHRS, CDR2 YFSETQ.

This chain connects TRBV12-3 or TRBV12-4 to TRBJ1-5; D may be TRBD1 (5 bases). V lost 3 bases and J 6 bases, leaving 15 bases between the germline ends. The CDR3 has 15 amino acids. DNA for the CDR3: TGTGCCAGCAGTTTCAGCCGGGACTCAGGTCAGCCCCAGCATTTT. This translates into CASSFSRDSGQPQHF.

The J gene is TRBJ2-7, the V gene TRBV4-1; D is unresolved. The germline gives CDR1 MGHRA, CDR2 YSYEKL. Trimming removed 0 bases from V and 3 bases from J, with 9 bases in between. There are 14 residues in the CDR3. CDR3 amino acids: CASSQDTQSYEQYV. DNA for the CDR3: TGCGCCAGCAGCCAAGATACCCAGAGCTACGAGCAGTACGTC.

This clonotype has a count of ten or more. This sequence joins TRBV7-2 and TRBJ1-1; weak D call: TRBD1 (6 bases). Trimming pared 3 bases from V and 1 base from J, leaving 12 bases between. CDR3 size: 15 residues. Germline-derived CDR1 and CDR2 are SGHTA and FQGNSA. The CDR3 DNA reads TGTGCCAGCAGCTTTTCAGGGGTCCCGAACACTGAAGCTTTCTTT. This gives the protein CASSFSGVPNTEAFF.

The CDR3 loop is CASSFRQGAEQYV. In nucleotides, the CDR3 is TGTGCCAGCAGCTTTAGACAGGGGGCAGAGCAGTACGTC. The V and J genes are TRBV5-6 and TRBJ2-7, with 10 positions matching TRBD1. Germline V gives CDR1 SGHDT, CDR2 YYEEEE. The length of the CDR3 is 13 residues. J gave up 7 bases and V 2 bases, and 3 bases lay outside the gene matches.

This clonotype was seen only a few times. The gene calls are TRBV27 and TRBJ2-3; D is perhaps TRBD1 or TRBD2 (5 bases each). Germline CDR1 is MNHEY and CDR2 is SMNVEV (reference sequence). The CDR3 sequence is 15 residues long. V dropped 5 bases and J dropped 1 base, with 13 bases sitting between them. The CDR3 region is CASSRGVGGTDTQYF. In DNA, the CDR3 is TGTGCCAGCAGTCGAGGGGTTGGGGGCACAGATACGCAGTATTTT.

This clonotype was counted ten times or more. The CDR3 nucleotides are TGTGCCAGCTGCATCAGCGGGGGACTCACAGATACGCAGTATTTT. As protein: CASCISGGLTDTQYF. This chain joins TRBV7-2 and TRBJ2-3; 8 bases are shared with TRBD2. J lost 2 bases, V lost 8 bases, and 9 bases had no gene match. The V gene's germline CDR1 is SGHTA and CDR2 FQGNSA. The CDR3 has 15 residues.

By sample share, this clonotype is medium-sized (0.01 to 0.1%). The rearrangement uses TRBV7-3 and TRBJ2-2, with 10 bases matching TRBD2. The CDR3 has 16 residues. Per germline, CDR1 SGHTA and CDR2 FQGTGA. Trimming removed 4 bases from V and 7 bases from J; junction bases left unmatched: 9. The CDR3 nucleotides are TGTGCCAGCAGCTCATCTCCGGGACTAGCGATCGGGGAGCTGTTTTTT. Encoded protein: CASSSSPGLAIGELFF.

Concerning this clonotype itself: This sequence may be a read error, since a much larger clone differs from it by one base. The chain uses TRBV7-8 and TRBJ2-2, with 11 bases aligning to TRBD2. The CDR3 has 17 residues. Germline V lookup: CDR1 SGHVS, CDR2 FQNEAQ. V trimming: 5 bases; J trimming: 0 bases; junction bases outside the gene matches: 5. The CDR3: CASSPGLAGTNTGELFF. DNA of the CDR3: TGTGCCAGCAGCCCTGGACTAGCGGGCACGAACACCGGGGAGCTGTTTTTT.